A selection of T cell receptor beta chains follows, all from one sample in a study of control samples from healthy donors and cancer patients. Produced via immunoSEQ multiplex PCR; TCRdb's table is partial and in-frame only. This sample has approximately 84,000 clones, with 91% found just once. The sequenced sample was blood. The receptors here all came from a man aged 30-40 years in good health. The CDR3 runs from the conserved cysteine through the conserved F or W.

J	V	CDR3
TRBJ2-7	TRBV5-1	CASSLAPLAAPYEQYF
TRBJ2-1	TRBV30	CAWSVSGIYNEQFF
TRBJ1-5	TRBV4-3	CASSQFRQGLAGNQPQHF
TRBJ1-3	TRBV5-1	CASSTEGSGNTIYF
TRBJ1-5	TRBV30	CAWSYRDRGLQPQHF
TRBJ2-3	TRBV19	CASSIAGGAYTDTQYF
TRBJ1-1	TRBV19	CASSLQRNTEAFF
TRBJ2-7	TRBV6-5	CASSRQVRYEQYF
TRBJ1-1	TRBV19	CASSARTGGNRNTEAFF
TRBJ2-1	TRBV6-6	CASSPWGPSSYNEQFF
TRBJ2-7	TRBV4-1	CASSQGGAPTYEQYF
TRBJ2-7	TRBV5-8	CASSLGPGSYEQYF
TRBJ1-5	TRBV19	CASSIDGTAKQHF
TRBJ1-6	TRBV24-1	CATSTGSSYNSPLHF
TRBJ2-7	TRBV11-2	CASSPLTSGRRNEQYF
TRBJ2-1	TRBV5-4	CASSSREYNEQFF
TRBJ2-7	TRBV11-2	CASSLDNGPYEQYF
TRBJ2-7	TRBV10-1	CASSGDRDYEQYF
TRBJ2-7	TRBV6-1	CASSELRAGPYEQYF
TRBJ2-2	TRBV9	CASSVGAGDTGELFF